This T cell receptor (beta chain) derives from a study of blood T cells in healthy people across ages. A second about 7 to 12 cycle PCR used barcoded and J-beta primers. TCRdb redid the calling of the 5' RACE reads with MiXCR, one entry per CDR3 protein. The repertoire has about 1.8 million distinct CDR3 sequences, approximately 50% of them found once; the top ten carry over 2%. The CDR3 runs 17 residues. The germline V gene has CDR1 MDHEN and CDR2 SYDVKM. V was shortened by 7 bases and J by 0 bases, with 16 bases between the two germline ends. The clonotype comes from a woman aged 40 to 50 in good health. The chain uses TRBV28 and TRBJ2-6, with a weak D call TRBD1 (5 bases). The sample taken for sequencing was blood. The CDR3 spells CASTQVGQVSGANVLTF. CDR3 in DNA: TGTGCCAGCACGCAAGTCGGACAAGTCTCTGGGGCCAACGTCCTGACTTTC.